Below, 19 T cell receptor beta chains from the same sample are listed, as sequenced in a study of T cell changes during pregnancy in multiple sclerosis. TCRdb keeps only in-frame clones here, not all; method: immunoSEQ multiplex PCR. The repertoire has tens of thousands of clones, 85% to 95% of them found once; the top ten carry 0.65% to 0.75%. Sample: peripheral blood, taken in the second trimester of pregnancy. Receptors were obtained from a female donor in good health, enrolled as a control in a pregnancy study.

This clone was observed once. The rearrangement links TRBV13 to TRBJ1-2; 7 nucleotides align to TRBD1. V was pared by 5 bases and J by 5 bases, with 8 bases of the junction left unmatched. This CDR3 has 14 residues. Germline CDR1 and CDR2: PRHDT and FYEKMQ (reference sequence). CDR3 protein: CASSLDRVPYGYTF. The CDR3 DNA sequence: TGTGCCAGCAGCCTAGACAGGGTCCCTTATGGCTACACCTTC.

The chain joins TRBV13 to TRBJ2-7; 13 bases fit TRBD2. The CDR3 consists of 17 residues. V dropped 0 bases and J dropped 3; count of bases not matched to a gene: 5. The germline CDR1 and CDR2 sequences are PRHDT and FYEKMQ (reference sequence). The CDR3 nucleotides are TGTGCCAGCAGCTTAGGACTAGCGGGGGGGATGCACTACGAGCAGTACTTC. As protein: CASSLGLAGGMHYEQYF.

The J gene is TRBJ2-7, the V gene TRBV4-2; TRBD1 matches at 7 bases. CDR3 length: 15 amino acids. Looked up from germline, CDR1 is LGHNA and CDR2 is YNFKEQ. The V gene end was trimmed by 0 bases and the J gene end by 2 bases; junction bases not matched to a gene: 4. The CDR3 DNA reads TGTGCCAGCAGCCAAGAGCGGACAGGAACCTACGAGCAGTACTTC. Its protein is CASSQERTGTYEQYF.

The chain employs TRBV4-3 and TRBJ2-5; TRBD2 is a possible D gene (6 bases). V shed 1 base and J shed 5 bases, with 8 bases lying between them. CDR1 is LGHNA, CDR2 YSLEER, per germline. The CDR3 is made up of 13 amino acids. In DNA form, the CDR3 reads TGCGCCAGCAGCCAAGTTGGGGGGGAGACCCAGTACTTC. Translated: CASSQVGGETQYF.

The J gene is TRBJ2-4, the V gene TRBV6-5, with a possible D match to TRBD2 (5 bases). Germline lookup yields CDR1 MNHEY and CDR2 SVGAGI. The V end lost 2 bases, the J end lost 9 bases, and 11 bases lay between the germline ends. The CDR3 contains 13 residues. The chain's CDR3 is CASSYSGFFIQYF. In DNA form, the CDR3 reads TGTGCCAGCAGTTACAGCGGTTTTTTCATTCAGTACTTC.

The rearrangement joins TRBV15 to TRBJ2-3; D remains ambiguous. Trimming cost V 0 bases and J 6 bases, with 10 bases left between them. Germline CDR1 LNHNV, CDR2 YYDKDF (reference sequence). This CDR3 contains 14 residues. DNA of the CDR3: TGTGCCACCAGCAGAGATGTTCCTCCGGATACGCAGTATTTT. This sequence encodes CATSRDVPPDTQYF. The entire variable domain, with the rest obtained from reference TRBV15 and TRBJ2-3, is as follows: DAMVIQNPRYQVTQFGKPVTLSCSQTLNHNVMYWYQQKSSQAPKLLFHYYDKDFNNEADTPDNFQSRRPNTSFCFLDIRSPGLGDTAMYLCATSRDVPPDTQYFGPGTRLTVL.

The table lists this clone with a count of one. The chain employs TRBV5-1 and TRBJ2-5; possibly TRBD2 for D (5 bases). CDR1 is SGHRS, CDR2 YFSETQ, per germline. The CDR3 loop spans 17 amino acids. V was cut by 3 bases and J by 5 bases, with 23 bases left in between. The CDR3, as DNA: TGCGCCAGCAGCTATGGCCCCTTACTAGGAGGTACGGAGACCCAGTACTTC. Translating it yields CASSYGPLLGGTETQYF. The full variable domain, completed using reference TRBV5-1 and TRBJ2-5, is KAGVTQTPRYLIKTRGQQVTLSCSPISGHRSVSWYQQTPGQGLQFLFEYFSETQRNKGNFPGRFSGRQFSNSRSEMNVSTLELGDSALYLCASSYGPLLGGTETQYFGPGTRLLVL.

In nucleotides, the CDR3 is TGTGCCATCGGAGCTGAGGGGGGGACTGAAGCTTTCTTT. Its translation: CAIGAEGGTEAFF. V gene TRBV10-3 combines with J gene TRBJ1-1; D is possibly TRBD1 (6 bases). The germline gives CDR1 ENHRY, CDR2 SYGVKD. The CDR3 contains 13 residues. V lost 8 bases to trimming and J lost 5 bases, with 15 bases between them.

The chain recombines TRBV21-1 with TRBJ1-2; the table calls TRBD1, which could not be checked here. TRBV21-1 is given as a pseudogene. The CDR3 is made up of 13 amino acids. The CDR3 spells CASSPEGVDGYTF. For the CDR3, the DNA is TGTGCCAGCAGCCCCGAAGGGGTCGATGGCTACACCTTC.

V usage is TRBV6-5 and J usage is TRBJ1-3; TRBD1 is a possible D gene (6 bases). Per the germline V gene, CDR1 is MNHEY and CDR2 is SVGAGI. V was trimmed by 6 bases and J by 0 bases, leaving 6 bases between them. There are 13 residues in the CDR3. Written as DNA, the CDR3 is TGTGCCAGCAGGGACAGCTCTGGAAACACCATATATTTT. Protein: CASRDSSGNTIYF.

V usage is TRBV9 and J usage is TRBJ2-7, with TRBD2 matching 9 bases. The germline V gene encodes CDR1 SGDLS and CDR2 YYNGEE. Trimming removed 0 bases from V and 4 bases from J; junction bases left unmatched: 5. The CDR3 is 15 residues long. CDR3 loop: CASSVASGGLYEQYF. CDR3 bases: TGTGCCAGCAGCGTAGCAAGCGGGGGGTTATACGAGCAGTACTTC.

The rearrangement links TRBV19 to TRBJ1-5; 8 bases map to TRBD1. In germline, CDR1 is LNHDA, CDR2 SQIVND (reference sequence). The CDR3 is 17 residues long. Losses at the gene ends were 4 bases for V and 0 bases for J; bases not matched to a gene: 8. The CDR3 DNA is TGTGCCAGTAGTACTAATCCAGGACAGGGTAGCAATCAGCCCCAGCATTTT. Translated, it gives CASSTNPGQGSNQPQHF.

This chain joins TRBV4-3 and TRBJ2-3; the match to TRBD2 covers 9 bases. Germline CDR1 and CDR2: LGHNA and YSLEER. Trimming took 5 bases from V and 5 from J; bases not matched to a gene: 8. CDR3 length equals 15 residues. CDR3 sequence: CASSGASGEGDTQYF. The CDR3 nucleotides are TGCGCCAGCAGCGGGGCTAGCGGGGAGGGAGATACGCAGTATTTT.

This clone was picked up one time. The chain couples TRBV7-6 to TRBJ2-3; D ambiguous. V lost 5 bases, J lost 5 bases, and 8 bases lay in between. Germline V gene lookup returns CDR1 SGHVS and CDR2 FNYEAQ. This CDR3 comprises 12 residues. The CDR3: CASSPNRDTQYF. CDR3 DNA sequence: TGTGCCAGCAGCCCCAACAGAGATACGCAGTATTTT.

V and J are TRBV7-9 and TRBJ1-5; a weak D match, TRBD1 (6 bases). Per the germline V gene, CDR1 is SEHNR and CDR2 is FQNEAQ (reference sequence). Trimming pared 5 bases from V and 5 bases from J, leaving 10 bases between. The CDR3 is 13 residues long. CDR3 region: CASSRNRDQPQHF. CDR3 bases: TGTGCCAGCAGCCGTAACAGGGATCAGCCCCAGCATTTT.

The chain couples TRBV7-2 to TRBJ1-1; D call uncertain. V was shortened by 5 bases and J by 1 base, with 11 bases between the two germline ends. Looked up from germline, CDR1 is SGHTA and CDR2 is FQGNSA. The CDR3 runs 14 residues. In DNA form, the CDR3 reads TGTGCCAGCAGCCATTCACTGAGGAACACTGAAGCTTTCTTT. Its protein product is CASSHSLRNTEAFF.

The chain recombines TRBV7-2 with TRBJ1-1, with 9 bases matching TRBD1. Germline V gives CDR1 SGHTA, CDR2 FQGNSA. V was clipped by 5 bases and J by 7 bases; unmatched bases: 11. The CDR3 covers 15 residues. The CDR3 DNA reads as TGTGCCAGCAGCCCTTACGAAGGGACAGGGAGTGAAGCTTTCTTT. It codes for CASSPYEGTGSEAFF.

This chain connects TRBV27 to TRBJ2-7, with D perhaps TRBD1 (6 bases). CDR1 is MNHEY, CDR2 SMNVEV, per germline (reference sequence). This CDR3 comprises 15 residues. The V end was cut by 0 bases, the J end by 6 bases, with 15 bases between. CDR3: CASSLSLDSLGEQYF. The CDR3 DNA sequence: TGTGCCAGCAGTTTATCCTTGGACAGCCTGGGCGAGCAGTACTTC.

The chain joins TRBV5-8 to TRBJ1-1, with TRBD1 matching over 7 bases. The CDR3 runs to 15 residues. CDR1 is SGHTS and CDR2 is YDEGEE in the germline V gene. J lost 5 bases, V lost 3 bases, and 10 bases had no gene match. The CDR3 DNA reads TGTGCCAGCAGCTCGACGCGGACAGGCGGGACTGAAGCTTTCTTT. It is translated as CASSSTRTGGTEAFF.